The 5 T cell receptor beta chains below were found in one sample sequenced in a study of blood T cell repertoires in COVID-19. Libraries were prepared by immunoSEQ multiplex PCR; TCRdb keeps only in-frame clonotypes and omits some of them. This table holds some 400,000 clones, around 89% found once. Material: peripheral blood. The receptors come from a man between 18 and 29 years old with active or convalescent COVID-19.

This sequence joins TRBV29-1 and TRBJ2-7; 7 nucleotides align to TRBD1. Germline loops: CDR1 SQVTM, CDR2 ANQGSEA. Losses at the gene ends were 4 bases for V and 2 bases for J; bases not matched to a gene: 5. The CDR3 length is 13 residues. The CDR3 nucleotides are TGCAGCGTTGTCGACAGGGCGCCCTACGAGCAGTACTTC. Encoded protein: CSVVDRAPYEQYF.

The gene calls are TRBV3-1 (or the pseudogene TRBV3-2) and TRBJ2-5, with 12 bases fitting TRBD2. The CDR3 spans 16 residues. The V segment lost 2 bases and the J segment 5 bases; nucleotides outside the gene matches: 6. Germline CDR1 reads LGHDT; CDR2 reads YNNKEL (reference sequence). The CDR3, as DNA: TGTGCCAGCAGCCAACGACTAGCGGGGGATGAGGAGACCCAGTACTTC. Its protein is CASSQRLAGDEETQYF.

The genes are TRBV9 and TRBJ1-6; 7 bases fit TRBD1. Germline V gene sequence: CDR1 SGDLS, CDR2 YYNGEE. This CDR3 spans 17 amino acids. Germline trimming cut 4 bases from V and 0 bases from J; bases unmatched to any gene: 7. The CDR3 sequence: CASSLRRDSSYNSPLHF. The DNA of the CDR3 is TGTGCCAGCAGCTTACGACGGGACAGCTCCTATAATTCACCCCTCCACTTT.

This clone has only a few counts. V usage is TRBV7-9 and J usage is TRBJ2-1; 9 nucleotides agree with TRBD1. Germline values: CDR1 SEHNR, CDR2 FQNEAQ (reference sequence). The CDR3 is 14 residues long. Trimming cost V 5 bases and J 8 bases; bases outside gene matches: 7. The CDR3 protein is CASSDRDRDHEQFF. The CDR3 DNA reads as TGTGCCAGCAGCGACCGGGACAGGGACCATGAGCAGTTCTTC.

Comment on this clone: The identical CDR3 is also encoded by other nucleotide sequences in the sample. CDR3 coding DNA: TGTGCCAGCAGTTACTCGGGGAGGGATGGCTACACCTTC. Encoded protein: CASSYSGRDGYTF. The chain carries TRBV6-5 and TRBJ1-2, with D unresolved. Germline CDR1 and CDR2: MNHEY and SVGAGI. The CDR3 length is 13 residues. With 0 bases removed from V and 6 bases from J, the gap between germline ends came to 8 bases.